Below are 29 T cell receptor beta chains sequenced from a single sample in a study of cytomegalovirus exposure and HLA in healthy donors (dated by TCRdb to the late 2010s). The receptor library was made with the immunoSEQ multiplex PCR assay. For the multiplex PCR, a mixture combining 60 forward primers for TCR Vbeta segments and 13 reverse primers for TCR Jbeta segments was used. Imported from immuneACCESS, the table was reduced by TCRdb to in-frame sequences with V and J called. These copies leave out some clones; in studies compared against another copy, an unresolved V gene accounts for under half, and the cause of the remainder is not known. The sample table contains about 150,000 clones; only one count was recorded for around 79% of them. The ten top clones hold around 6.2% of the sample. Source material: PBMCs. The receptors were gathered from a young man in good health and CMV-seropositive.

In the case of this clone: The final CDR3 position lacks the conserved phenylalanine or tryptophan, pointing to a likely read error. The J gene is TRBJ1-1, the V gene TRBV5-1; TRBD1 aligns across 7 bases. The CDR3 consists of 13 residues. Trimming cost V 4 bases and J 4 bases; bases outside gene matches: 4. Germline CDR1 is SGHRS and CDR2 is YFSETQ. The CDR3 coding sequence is TGCGCCAGCAGCCCGGGGACAGTCACTGAAGCTTTCCTT. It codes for CASSPGTVTEAFL.

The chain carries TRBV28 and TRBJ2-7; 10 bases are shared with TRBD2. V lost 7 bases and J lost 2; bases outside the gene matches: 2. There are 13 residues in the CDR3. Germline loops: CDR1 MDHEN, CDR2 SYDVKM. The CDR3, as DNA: TGTGCCAGCAATCTAGCGGGAGCCTACGAGCAGTACTTC. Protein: CASNLAGAYEQYF.

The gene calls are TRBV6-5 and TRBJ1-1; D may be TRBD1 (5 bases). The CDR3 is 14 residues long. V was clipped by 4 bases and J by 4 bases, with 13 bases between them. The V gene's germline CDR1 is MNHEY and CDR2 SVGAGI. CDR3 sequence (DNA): TGTGCCAGCAGTTCCCAGGGATGGGGCACTGAAGCTTTCTTT. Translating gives CASSSQGWGTEAFF.

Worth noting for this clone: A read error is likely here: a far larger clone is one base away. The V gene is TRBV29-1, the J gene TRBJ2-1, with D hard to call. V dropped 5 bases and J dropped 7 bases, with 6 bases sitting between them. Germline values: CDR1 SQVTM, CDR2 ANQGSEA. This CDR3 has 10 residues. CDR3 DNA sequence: TGCAGCGTTTATATGAATGAGCAGTTCTTC. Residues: CSVYMNEQFF.

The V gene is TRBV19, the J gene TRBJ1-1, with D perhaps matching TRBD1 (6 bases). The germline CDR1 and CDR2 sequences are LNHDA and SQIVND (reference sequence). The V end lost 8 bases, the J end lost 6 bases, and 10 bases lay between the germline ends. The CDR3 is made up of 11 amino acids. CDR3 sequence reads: CASARGAEAFF. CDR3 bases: TGTGCCAGTGCCAGGGGTGCTGAAGCTTTCTTT.

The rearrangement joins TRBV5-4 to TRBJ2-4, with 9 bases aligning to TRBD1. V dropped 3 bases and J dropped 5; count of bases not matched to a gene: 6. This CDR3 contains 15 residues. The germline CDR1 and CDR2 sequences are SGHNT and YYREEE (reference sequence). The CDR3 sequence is CASSSDRGAENIQYF. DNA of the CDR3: TGTGCCAGCAGCTCGGACAGGGGAGCGGAAAACATTCAGTACTTC. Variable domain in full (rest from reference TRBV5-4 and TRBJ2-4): ETGVTQSPTHLIKTRGQQVTLRCSSQSGHNTVSWYQQALGQGPQFIFQYYREEENGRGNFPPRFSGLQFPNYSSELNVNALELDDSALYLCASSSDRGAENIQYFGAGTRLSVL.

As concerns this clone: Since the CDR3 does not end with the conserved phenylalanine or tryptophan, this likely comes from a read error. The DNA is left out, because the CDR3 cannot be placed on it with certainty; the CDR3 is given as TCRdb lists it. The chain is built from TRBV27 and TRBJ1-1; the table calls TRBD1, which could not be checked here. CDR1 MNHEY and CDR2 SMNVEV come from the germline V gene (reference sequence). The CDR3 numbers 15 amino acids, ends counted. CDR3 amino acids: CASSRLHPPWGRPAG.

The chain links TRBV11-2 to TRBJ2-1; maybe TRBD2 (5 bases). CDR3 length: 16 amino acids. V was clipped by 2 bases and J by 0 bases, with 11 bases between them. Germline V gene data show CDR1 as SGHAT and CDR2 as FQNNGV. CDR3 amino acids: CASSLWRRSSYNEQFF. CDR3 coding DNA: TGTGCCAGCAGCTTATGGCGGAGGAGCTCCTACAATGAGCAGTTCTTC.

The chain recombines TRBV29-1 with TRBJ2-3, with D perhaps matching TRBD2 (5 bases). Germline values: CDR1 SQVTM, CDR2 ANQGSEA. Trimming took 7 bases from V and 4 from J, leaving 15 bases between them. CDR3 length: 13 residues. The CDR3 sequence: CSATEGAPDTQYF. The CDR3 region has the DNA TGCAGCGCGACCGAGGGAGCCCCAGATACGCAGTATTTT.

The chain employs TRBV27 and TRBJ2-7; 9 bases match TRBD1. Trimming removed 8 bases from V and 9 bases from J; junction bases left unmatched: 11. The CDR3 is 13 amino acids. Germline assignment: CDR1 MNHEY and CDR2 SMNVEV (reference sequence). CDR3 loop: CASGRDREGGQYF. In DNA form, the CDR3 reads TGTGCCAGCGGCCGGGACAGGGAAGGAGGGCAGTACTTC.

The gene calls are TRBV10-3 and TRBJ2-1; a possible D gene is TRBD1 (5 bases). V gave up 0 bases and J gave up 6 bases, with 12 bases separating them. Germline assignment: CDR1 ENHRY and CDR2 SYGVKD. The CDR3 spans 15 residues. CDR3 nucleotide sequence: TGTGCCATCAGTGAGTCGACTCAGGGTTCCAATGAGCAGTTCTTC. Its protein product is CAISESTQGSNEQFF.

CDR3 nucleotide sequence: TGCGCCAGCAGCTTTACAGGGGGCTGGGACACTGAAGCTTTCTTT. Translating it yields CASSFTGGWDTEAFF. The rearrangement links TRBV5-1 to TRBJ1-1; TRBD1 agrees at 9 bases. The germline CDR1 and CDR2 sequences are SGHRS and YFSETQ. Losses at the gene ends were 2 bases for V and 3 bases for J; bases not matched to a gene: 5. This CDR3 contains 15 residues.

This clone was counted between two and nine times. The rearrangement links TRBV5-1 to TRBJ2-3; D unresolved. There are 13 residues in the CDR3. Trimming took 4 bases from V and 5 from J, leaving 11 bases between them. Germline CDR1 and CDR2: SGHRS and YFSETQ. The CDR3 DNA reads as TGCGCCAGCAGCCCCGAGTTCGGAGATACGCAGTATTTT. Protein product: CASSPEFGDTQYF.

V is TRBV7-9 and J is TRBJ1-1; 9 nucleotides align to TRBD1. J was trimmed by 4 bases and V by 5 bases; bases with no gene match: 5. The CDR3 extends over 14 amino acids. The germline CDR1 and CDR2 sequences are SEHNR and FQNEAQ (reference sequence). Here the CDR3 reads CASSTRDRATEAFF. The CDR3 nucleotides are TGTGCCAGCAGCACCCGGGACAGGGCCACTGAAGCTTTCTTT.

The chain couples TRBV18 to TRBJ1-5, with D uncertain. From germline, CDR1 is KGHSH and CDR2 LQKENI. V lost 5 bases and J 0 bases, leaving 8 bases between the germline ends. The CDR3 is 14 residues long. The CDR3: CASSLGDSNQPQHF. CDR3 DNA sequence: TGTGCCAGCTCATTAGGAGATAGCAATCAGCCCCAGCATTTT.

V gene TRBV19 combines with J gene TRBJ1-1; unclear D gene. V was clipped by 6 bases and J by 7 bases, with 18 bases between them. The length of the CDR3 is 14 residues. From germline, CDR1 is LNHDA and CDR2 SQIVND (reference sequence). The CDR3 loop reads CASSPSREGFEAFF. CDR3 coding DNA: TGTGCCAGTAGCCCCTCGAGGGAAGGCTTTGAAGCTTTCTTT.

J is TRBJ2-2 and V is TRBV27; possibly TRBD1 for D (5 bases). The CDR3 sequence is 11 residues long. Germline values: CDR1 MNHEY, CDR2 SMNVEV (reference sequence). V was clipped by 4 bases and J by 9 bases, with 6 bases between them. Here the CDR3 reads CASSSGWELFF. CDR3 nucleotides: TGTGCCAGCAGTTCAGGGTGGGAGCTGTTTTTT.

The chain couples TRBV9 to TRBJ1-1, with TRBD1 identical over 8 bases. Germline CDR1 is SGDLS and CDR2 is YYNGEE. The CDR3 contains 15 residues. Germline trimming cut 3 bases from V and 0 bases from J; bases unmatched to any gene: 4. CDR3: CASSAQGAVNTEAFF. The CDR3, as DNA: TGTGCCAGCAGCGCGCAGGGGGCGGTGAACACTGAAGCTTTCTTT.

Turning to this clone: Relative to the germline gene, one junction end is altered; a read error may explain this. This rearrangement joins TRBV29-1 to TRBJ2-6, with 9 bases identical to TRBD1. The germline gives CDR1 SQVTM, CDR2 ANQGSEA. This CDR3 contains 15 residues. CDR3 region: CSANRGLAGANGLTF. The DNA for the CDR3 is TGCAGCGCAAACAGGGGGCTAGCTGGGGCCAACGGCCTGACTTTC.

CDR3 sequence (DNA): TGTGCCAGCAGCCGTACAGGGGCCAAAAACATTCAGTACTTC. It specifies CASSRTGAKNIQYF. The chain has TRBV7-2 and TRBJ2-4; TRBD1 might be the D (6 bases). Between the trimmed V and J ends, which lost 5 bases and 1 base, there was a span of 9 bases. The CDR3 is 14 amino acids. The germline CDR1 and CDR2 sequences are SGHTA and FQGNSA.

CDR3 sequence reads: CAWSGGQALRFDEQYF. The CDR3 DNA follows: TGTGCCTGGAGTGGGGGACAGGCTCTGAGATTCGACGAGCAGTACTTC. This chain links TRBV30 with TRBJ2-7; 8 nucleotides agree with TRBD1. Germline CDR1 reads GTSNPN; CDR2 reads SVGIG (reference sequence). Losses at the gene ends were 1 base for V and 5 bases for J; bases not matched to a gene: 13. The CDR3 contains 16 residues.

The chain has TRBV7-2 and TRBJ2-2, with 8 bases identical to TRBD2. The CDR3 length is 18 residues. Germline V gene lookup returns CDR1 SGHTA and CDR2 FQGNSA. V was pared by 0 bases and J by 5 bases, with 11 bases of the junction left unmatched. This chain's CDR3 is CASSLAAGTRGRTGELFF. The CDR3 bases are TGTGCCAGCAGCTTAGCGGCCGGGACTAGGGGGAGAACCGGGGAGCTGTTTTTT.

The CDR3 nucleotides read TGCGCCAGCTTCACTGGCTACGAGCAGTACTTC. This translates into CASFTGYEQYF. This chain connects TRBV10-2 to TRBJ2-7; D gene ambiguous. CDR1 is WSHSY and CDR2 is SAAADI in the germline V gene. V gave up 8 bases and J gave up 3 bases, with 8 bases separating them. The CDR3 length is 11 residues.

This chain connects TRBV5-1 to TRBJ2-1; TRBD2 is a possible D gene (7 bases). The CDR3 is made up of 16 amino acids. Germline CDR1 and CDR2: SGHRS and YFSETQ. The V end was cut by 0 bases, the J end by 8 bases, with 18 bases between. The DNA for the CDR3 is TGCGCCAGCAGCTTGGAAATCGGGAGGAGGACAGATGAGCAGTTCTTC. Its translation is CASSLEIGRRTDEQFF.

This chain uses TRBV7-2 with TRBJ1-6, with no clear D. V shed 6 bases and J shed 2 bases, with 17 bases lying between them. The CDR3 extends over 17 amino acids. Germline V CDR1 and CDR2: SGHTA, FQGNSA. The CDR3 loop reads CASREAVGSAYNSPLHF. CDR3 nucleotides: TGTGCCAGCAGGGAAGCGGTCGGCTCTGCCTATAATTCACCCCTCCACTTT.

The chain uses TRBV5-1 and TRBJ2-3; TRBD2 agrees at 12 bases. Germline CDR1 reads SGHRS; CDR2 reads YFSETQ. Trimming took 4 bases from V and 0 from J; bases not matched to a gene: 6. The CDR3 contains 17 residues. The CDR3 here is CASSLGLAGTSTDTQYF. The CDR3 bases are TGCGCCAGCAGCCTGGGACTAGCGGGTACTAGCACAGATACGCAGTATTTT.

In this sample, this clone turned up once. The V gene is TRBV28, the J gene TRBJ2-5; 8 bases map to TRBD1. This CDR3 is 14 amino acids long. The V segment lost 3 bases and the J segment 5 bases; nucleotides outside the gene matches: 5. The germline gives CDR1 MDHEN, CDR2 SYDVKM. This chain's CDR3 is CASSFTGGWETQYF. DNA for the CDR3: TGTGCCAGCAGTTTCACAGGGGGATGGGAGACCCAGTACTTC.

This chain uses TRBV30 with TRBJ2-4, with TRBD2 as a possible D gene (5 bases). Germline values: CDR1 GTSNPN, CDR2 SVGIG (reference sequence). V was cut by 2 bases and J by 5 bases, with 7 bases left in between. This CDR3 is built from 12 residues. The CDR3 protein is CAWSKGENIQYF. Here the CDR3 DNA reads TGTGCCTGGAGTAAGGGAGAAAACATTCAGTACTTC.

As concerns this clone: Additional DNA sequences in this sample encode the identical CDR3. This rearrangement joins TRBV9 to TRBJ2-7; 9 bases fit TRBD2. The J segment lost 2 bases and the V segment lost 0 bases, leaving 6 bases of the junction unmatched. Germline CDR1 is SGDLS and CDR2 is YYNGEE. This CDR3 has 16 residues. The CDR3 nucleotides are TGTGCCAGCAGCGTAGGGGGAGCGGGAGGTACCTACGAGCAGTACTTC. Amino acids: CASSVGGAGGTYEQYF.